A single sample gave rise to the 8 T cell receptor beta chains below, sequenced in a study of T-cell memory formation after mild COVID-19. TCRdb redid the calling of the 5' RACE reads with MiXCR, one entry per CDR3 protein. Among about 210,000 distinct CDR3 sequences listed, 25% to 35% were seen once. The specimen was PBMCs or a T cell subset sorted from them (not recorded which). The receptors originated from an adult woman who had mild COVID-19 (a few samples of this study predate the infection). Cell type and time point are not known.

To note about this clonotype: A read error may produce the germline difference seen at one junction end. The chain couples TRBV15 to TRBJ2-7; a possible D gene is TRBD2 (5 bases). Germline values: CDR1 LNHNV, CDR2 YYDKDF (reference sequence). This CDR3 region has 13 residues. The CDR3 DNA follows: TGTGCCACCAGCAGAGATCTTGGAGAGGGTTTAGTTTTC. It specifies CATSRDLGEGLVF.

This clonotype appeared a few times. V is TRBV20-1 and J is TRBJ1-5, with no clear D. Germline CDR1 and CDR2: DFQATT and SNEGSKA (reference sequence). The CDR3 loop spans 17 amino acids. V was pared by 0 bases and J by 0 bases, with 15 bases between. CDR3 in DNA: TGCAGTGCTAGAGATCGGAGAATGTCTTATAGCAATCAGCCCCAGCATTTT. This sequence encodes CSARDRRMSYSNQPQHF.

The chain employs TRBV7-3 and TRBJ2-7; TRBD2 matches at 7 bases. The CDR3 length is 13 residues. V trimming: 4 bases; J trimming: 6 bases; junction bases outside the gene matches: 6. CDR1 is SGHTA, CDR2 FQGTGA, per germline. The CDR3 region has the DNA TGTGCCAGCAGCTCACTAGCGACGGGCGAGCAGTACTTC. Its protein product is CASSSLATGEQYF.

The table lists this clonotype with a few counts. This chain's CDR3 is CASSLAKWDRGHNEQFF. As DNA, the CDR3 is TGTGCCAGCAGCTTAGCGAAATGGGACAGGGGACACAATGAGCAGTTCTTC. The chain carries TRBV7-2 and TRBJ2-1, with 10 bases lining up with TRBD1. Germline values: CDR1 SGHTA, CDR2 FQGNSA. Losses at the gene ends were 0 bases for V and 5 bases for J; bases not matched to a gene: 7. The length of the CDR3 is 17 residues.

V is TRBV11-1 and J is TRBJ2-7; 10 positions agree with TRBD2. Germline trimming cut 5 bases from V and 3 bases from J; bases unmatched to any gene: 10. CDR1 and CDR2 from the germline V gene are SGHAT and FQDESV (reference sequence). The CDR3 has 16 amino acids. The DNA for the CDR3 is TGTGCCAGCAGCCCTCCTTCTAGCGGGGGCCTCTACGAGCAGTACTTC. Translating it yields CASSPPSSGGLYEQYF.

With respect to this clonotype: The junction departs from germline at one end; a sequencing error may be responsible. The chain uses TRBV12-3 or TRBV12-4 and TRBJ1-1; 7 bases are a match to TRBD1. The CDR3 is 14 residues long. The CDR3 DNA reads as TGTGCCAGCAGGATGGGCAGGGGGAACGCTGAAGCTTTCTTT. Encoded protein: CASRMGRGNAEAFF.

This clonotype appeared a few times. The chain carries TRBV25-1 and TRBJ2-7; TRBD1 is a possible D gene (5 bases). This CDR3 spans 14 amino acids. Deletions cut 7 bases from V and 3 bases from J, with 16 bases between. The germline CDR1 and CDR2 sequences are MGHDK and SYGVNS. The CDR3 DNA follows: TGTGCCAGCAATCTACCGGGCAGGGACTACGAGCAGTACTTC. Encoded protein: CASNLPGRDYEQYF.

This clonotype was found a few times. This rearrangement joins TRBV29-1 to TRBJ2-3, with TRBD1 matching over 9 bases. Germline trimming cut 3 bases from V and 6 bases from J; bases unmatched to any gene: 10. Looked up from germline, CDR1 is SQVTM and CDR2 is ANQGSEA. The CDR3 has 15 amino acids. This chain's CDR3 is CSVEGHRGRSDTQYF. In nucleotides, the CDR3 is TGCAGCGTTGAGGGACACAGGGGGCGCAGTGATACGCAGTATTTT.